The T cell receptor beta chain described here comes from a study of CD8+ T cells in alopecia areata. This CDR3 comprises 15 residues. In each case, RNA was isolated and then reverse transcribed into cDNA as the sequencing template. Measured with immunoSEQ multiplex PCR; TCRdb has only the in-frame clones, and not every one. The sample has some 82,000 clones, roughly 50% seen once. Punch biopsies of lesional scalp, plus peripheral blood, were taken from alopecia areata patients. The study, taken as a whole, reports: For lesional scalp, especially alopecia totalis/universalis, clonality was higher than in normal scalp.

This clone ranks as medium-sized. Its antigen remains unidentified. This sequence joins TRBV21-1 and TRBJ2-7; the DNA was not used to check the table's D call, TRBD2. TRBV21-1 counts as a pseudogene. The sequenced sample was NKG2D-high CD8+ T cells sorted from blood. This clonotype originated in a human donor with alopecia areata. As DNA, the CDR3 is TGTGCCAGCAGCAATGACCGTAGCCCTTGGGACGAGCAGTACTTC. This sequence encodes CASSNDRSPWDEQYF.